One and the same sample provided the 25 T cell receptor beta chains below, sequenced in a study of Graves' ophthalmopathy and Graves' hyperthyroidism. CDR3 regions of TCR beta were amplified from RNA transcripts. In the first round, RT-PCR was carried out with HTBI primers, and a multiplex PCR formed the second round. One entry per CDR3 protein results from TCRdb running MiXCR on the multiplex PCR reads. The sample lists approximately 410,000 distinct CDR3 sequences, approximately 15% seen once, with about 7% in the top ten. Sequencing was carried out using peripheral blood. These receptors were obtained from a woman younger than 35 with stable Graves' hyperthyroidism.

The CDR3 here is CATQRQDQPQHF. The CDR3 coding sequence is TGTGCCACCCAGCGGCAAGATCAGCCCCAGCATTTT. The rearrangement joins TRBV6-1 to TRBJ1-5, with D hard to call. Germline loops: CDR1 MNHNS, CDR2 SASEGT. CDR3 length: 12 residues. The V end lost 10 bases, the J end lost 5 bases, and 12 bases lay between the germline ends.

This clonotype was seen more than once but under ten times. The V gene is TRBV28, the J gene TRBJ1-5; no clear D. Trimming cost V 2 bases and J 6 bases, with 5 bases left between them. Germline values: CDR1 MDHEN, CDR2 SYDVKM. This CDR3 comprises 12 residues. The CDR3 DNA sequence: TGTGCCAGCAGTTTAAAGGGTCAGCCCCAGCATTTT. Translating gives CASSLKGQPQHF.

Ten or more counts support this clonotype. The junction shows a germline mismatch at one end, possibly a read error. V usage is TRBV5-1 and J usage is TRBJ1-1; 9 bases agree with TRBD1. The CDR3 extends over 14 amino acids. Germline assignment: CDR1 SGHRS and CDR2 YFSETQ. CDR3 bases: TGCGCCAGCAGCATACAGGGGGCAGGCACTGAAGCTCTCTTT. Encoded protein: CASSIQGAGTEALF.

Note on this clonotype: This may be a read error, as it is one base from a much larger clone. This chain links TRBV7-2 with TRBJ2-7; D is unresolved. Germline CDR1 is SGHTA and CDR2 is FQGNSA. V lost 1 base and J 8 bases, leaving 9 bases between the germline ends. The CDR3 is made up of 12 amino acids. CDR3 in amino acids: CASSLVGSKQYF. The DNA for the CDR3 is TGTGCCAGCAGCTTAGTGGGGTCAAAGCAGTACTTC.

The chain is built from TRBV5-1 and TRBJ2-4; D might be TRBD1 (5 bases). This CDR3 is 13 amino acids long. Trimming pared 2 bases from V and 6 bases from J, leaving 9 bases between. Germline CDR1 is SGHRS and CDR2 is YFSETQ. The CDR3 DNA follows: TGCGCCAGCAGCTTAGGGGCGTTAAACATTCAGTACTTC. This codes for CASSLGALNIQYF.

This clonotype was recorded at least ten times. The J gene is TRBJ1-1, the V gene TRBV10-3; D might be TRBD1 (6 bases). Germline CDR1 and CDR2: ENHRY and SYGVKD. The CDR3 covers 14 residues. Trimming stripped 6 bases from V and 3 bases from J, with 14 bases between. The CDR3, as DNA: TGTGCCATCAGAACCGGGACATCGGACACTGAAGCTTTCTTT. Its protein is CAIRTGTSDTEAFF.

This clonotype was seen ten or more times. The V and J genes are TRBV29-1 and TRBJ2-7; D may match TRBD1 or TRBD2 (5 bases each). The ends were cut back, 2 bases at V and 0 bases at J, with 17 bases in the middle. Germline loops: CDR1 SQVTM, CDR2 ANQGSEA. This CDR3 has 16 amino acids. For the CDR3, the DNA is TGCAGCGTTGAAAGAGGTGGGACGGCTAGCTCCTACGAGCAGTACTTC. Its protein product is CSVERGGTASSYEQYF.

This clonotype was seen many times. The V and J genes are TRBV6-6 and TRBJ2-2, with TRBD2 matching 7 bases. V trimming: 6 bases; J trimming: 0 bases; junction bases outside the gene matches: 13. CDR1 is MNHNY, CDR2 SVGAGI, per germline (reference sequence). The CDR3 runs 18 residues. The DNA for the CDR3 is TGTGCCAGCAGATTATTTGAGGGAGCGGGGCCGAACACCGGGGAGCTGTTTTTT. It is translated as CASRLFEGAGPNTGELFF.

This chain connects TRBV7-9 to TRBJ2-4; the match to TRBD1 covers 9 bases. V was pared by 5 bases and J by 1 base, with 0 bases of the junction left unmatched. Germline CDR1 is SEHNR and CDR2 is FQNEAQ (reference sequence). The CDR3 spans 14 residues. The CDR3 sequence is CASSGQGAKNIQYF. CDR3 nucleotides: TGTGCCAGCAGCGGACAGGGGGCCAAAAACATTCAGTACTTC.

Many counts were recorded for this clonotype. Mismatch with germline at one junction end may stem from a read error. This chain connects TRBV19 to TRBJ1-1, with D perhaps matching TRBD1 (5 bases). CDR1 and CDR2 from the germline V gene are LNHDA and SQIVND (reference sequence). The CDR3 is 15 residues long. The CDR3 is CGSRGSTRMNTEAFF. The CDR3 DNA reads TGTGGCAGTAGGGGATCAACGAGGATGAACACTGAAGCTTTCTTT.

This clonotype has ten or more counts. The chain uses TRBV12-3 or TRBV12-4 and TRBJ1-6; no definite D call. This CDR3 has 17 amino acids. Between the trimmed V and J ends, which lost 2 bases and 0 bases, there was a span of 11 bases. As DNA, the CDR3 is TGTGCCAGCAGTTTAAGGGCTCGACTCTCCTATAATTCACCCCTCCACTTT. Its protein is CASSLRARLSYNSPLHF.

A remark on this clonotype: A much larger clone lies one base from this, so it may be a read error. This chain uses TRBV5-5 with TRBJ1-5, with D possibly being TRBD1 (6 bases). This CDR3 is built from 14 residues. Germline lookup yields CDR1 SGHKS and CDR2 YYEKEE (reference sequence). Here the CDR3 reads CSSSLTGLSQPQHF. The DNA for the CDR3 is TGTTCCAGCAGCTTAACAGGGTTGAGTCAGCCCCAGCATTTT.

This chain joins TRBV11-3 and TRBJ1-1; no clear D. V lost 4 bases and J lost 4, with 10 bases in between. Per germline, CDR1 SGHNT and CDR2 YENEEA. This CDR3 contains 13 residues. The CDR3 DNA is TGTGCCAGCAGCTACGACATGATCACTGAAGCTTTCTTT. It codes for CASSYDMITEAFF.

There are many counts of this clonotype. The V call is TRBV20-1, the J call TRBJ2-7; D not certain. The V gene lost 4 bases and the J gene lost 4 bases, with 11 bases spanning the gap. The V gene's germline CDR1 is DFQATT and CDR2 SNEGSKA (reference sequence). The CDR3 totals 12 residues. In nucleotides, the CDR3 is TGCAGTGCTAACATGGATGGGTACGAGCAGTACTTC. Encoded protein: CSANMDGYEQYF.

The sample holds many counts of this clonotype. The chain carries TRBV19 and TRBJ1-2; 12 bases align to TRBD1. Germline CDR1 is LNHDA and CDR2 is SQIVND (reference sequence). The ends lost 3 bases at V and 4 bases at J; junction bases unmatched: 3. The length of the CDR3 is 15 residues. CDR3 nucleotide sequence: TGTGCCAGTAGTATCCTGGGACAGGGGGCCTATGGCTACACCTTC. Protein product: CASSILGQGAYGYTF.

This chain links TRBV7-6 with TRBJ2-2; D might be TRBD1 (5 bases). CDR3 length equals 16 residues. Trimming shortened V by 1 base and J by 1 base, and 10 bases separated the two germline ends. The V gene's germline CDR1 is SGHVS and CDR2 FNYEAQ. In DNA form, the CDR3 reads TGTGCCAGCAGCTTAGAGACAGCACTGAACACCGGGGAGCTGTTTTTT. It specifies CASSLETALNTGELFF.

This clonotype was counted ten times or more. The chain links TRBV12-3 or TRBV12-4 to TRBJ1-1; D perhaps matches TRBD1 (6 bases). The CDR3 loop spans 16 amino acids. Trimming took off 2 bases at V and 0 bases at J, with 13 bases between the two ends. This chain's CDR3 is CASSLRGGGLNTEAFF. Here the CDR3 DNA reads TGTGCCAGCAGTTTACGGGGGGGCGGGTTGAACACTGAAGCTTTCTTT.

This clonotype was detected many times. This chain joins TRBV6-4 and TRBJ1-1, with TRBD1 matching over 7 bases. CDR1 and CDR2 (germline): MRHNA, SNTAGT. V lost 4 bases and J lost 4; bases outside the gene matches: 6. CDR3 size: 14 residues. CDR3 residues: CASSATGDSTEAFF. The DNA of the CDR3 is TGTGCCAGCAGTGCTACAGGGGATAGCACTGAAGCTTTCTTT.

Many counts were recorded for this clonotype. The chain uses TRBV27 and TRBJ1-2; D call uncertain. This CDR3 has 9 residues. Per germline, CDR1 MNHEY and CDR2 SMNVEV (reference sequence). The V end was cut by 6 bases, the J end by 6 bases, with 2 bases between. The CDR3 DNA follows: TGTGCCAGCAGACATGGCTACACCTTC. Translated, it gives CASRHGYTF.

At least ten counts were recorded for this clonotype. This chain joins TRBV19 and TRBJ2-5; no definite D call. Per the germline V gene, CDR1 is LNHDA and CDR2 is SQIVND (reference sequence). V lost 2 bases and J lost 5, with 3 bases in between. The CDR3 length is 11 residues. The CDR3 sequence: CASSIMETQYF. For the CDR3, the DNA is TGTGCCAGTAGTATAATGGAGACCCAGTACTTC. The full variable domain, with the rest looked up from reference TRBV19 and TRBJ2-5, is DGGITQSPKYLFRKEGQNVTLSCEQNLNHDAMYWYRQDPGQGLRLIYYSQIVNDFQKGDIAEGYSVSREKKESFPLTVTSAQKNPTAFYLCASSIMETQYFGPGTRLLVL.

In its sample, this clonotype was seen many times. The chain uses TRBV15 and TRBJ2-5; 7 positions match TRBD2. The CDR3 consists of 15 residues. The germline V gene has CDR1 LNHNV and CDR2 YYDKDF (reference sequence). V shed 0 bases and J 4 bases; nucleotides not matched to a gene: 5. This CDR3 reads CATSRDRAGVETQYF. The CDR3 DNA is TGTGCCACCAGCAGAGATCGGGCGGGGGTAGAGACCCAGTACTTC.

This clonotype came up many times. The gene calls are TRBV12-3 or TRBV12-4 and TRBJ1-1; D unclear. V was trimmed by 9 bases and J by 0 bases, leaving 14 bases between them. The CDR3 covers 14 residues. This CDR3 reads CASNLGALNTEAFF. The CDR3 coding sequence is TGTGCCAGTAACTTGGGAGCATTGAACACTGAAGCTTTCTTT.

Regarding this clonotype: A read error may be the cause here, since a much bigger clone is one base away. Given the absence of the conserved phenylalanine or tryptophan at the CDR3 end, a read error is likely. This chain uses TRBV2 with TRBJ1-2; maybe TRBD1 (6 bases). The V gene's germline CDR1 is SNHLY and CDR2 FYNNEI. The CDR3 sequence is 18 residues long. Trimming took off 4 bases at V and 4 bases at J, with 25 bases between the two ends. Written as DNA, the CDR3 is TGTGCCAGCAGTGCCAAGATTCTGGGAAAAAGAGGGGGCTATGGCTACACCCTC. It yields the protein CASSAKILGKRGGYGYTL.

In DNA, the CDR3 is TGTGCCAGCAGAGAGGGAACGACCAATCAGCCCCAGCATTTT. Protein sequence: CASREGTTNQPQHF. The rearrangement links TRBV6-2 or TRBV6-3 to TRBJ1-5; D is undetermined. The CDR3 contains 14 residues. The V end was cut by 6 bases, the J end by 3 bases, with 12 bases between. Germline-derived CDR1 and CDR2 are MNHEY and SVGEGT.

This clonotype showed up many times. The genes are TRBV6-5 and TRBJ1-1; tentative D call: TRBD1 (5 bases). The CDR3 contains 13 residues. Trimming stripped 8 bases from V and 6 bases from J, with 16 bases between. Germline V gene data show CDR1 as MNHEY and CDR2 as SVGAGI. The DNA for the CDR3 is TGTGCCAGCGCCTCCGGGGGTGACGCTGAAGCTTTCTTT. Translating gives CASASGGDAEAFF.